This TCR beta chain emerged from a study of T cell repertoires in cytomegalovirus infection. In its sample, this clonotype was seen many times. TCRdb analysed the reads with MiXCR anew, one entry per CDR3 protein. The sample records over 300,000 distinct CDR3 sequences, 8% to 10% being singletons. V lost 2 bases and J lost 5, with 6 bases in between. This CDR3 comprises 12 residues. The V gene's germline CDR1 is SGHVT and CDR2 SQSDAQ. The chain combines TRBV7-4 with TRBJ1-1; D unresolved. Source material: PBMCs. This sequence was found in a human donor in good health (CMV status not recorded). Some clones in this sample may be carry-over from other donors' samples. The CDR3 region is CASSLTRTEAFF. For the CDR3, the DNA is TGTGCCAGCAGCTTAACCAGGACTGAAGCTTTCTTT.